The 7 T cell receptor beta chains listed next were all sequenced from one sample in a study of T cells in Graves' hyperthyroidism and ophthalmopathy. Amplified TCR beta CDR3 regions came from RNA transcripts. HTBI primers were employed in a first-round RT-PCR of the TCR CDR3. TCRdb re-analysed the multiplex PCR reads in MiXCR, keeping a single row per CDR3 protein. The repertoire has a few hundred thousand distinct CDR3 sequences, around 46% of them found once; the top ten carry 7.5% to 8.5%. The source material was peripheral blood or thyroid tissue (not recorded which). The origin of the receptors is a woman aged 18-30 years with Graves' hyperthyroidism.

This clonotype occurred many times. The V gene is TRBV6-4, the J gene TRBJ2-3; 13 bases agree with TRBD2. CDR3 size: 16 residues. The germline gives CDR1 MRHNA, CDR2 SNTAGT. J gave up 1 base and V 3 bases, and 1 base lay outside the gene matches. CDR3 DNA: TGTGCCAGCAGTGAAGGACTAGCGGGAGGCACAGATACGCAGTATTTT. It specifies CASSEGLAGGTDTQYF.

The V and J genes are TRBV10-3 and TRBJ1-2; D call uncertain. The germline gives CDR1 ENHRY, CDR2 SYGVKD. V lost 8 bases and J lost 4, with 20 bases in between. CDR3 length equals 15 residues. In nucleotides, the CDR3 is TGTGCCATCGCGGGAGGTCACAGAGACGGCTATGGCTACACCTTC. This encodes CAIAGGHRDGYGYTF.

This clonotype appeared a few times. V gene TRBV7-4 combines with J gene TRBJ1-5; 11 bases fit TRBD1. The CDR3 sequence is 17 residues long. Germline V gene sequence: CDR1 SGHVT, CDR2 SQSDAQ. Germline trimming cut 3 bases from V and 7 bases from J; bases unmatched to any gene: 11. The CDR3 sequence: CASSFFRDRGVGQPQHF. The CDR3 nucleotides read TGTGCCAGCAGCTTTTTCCGGGACAGGGGGGTCGGACAGCCCCAGCATTTT.

This clonotype was found many times. The chain joins TRBV4-3 to TRBJ2-7, with 8 bases that match TRBD1. Germline-derived CDR1 and CDR2 are LGHNA and YSLEER. The CDR3 is made up of 15 amino acids. With 1 base clipped from V and 2 bases from J, the junction kept 4 bases outside the gene matches. DNA of the CDR3: TGCGCCAGCAGCCAAGGGACAGGGCTAACCTACGAGCAGTACTTC. The encoded protein is CASSQGTGLTYEQYF.

V is TRBV12-3 or TRBV12-4 and J is TRBJ1-5; the D gene is possibly TRBD1 (6 bases). This CDR3 contains 15 residues. Trimming left V 2 bases short and J 7 bases short, with 15 bases between. CDR3 coding DNA: TGTGCCAGCAGTTTAAGTCAGGGGTTCTACCAGCCCCAGCATTTT. Amino acids: CASSLSQGFYQPQHF.

This clonotype was seen at least ten times. The V call is TRBV10-3, the J call TRBJ2-2, with 7 bases matching TRBD2. Germline V gene data show CDR1 as ENHRY and CDR2 as SYGVKD. Trimming cost V 5 bases and J 0 bases; bases outside gene matches: 3. The CDR3 length is 15 residues. CDR3 residues: CAISSSGSNTGELFF. The CDR3 DNA follows: TGTGCCATCAGTTCTAGCGGATCGAACACCGGGGAGCTGTTTTTT.

The chain links TRBV6-6 to TRBJ1-3; unclear D gene. The V end lost 2 bases, the J end lost 0 bases, and 11 bases lay between the germline ends. CDR1 and CDR2 (germline): MNHNY, SVGAGI (reference sequence). CDR3 length: 16 residues. CDR3 in amino acids: CASSYGVRISGNTIYF. In DNA form, the CDR3 reads TGTGCCAGCAGTTACGGAGTCAGGATCTCTGGAAACACCATATATTTT.